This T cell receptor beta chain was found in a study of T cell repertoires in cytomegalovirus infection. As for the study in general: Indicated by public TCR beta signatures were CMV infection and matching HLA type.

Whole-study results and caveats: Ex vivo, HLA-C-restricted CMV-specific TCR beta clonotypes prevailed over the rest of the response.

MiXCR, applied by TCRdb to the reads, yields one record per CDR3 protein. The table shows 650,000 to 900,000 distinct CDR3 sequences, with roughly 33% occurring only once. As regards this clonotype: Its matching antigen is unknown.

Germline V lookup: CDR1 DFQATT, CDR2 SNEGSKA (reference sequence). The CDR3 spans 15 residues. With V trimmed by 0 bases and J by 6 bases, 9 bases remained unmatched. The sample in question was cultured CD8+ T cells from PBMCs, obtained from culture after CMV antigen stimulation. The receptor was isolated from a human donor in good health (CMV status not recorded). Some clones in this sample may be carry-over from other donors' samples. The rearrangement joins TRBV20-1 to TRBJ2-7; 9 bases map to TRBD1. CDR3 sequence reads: CSARDPGTGIFEQYV. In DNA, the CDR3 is TGCAGTGCTAGAGACCCCGGGACAGGGATCTTCGAGCAGTACGTC.